This T cell receptor beta chain was sequenced in a study of T cells in Graves' hyperthyroidism and ophthalmopathy. Amplification yielded TCR beta CDR3 regions, with RNA transcripts as the source. The HTBI primer set drove a first-round RT-PCR of the TCR CDR3. In TCRdb, the multiplex PCR reads were re-called with MiXCR into one record per CDR3 protein. The sample shows 450,000 to 650,000 distinct CDR3 sequences, around 14% of them seen only once. The diagnoses drew upon clinical symptoms, serum thyroxine and TRAb, thyroid ultrasound and orbital computed tomography. The V gene end was trimmed by 5 bases and the J gene end by 2 bases; junction bases not matched to a gene: 10. CDR1 is SEHNR, CDR2 FQNEAQ, per germline (reference sequence). This CDR3 is 18 amino acids long.

The receptor was isolated from a woman younger than 30 with Graves' ophthalmopathy. Material for sequencing was blood. The chain is built from TRBV7-9 and TRBJ2-1, with 12 bases lining up with TRBD2. The CDR3 is CASSARLAGVVTYNEQFF. The CDR3 DNA reads as TGTGCCAGCAGCGCACGACTAGCGGGAGTAGTAACCTACAATGAGCAGTTCTTC.